The 29 T cell receptor beta chains reported below all come from one sample, sequenced in a study of glioma-infiltrating T cells. Using RNA template, CDR3s of TCR alpha and beta were amplified with iRepertoire arm-PCR. TCRdb re-derived calls from the multiplex PCR reads in MiXCR, one entry per CDR3 protein. The sample has about 410,000 distinct CDR3 sequences; around 45% are singletons. The sequenced sample consisted of glioma tissue, nonneoplastic brain tissue, or PBMCs (not recorded which). These receptors were collected from a human donor with low-grade glioma or glioblastoma, undergoing nonglioma brain surgery, or in good health (not recorded which).

The chain uses TRBV7-9 and TRBJ2-3; no firm D call. V shed 5 bases and J shed 2 bases, with 23 bases lying between them. The CDR3 is 18 residues long. Per the germline V gene, CDR1 is SEHNR and CDR2 is FQNEAQ (reference sequence). CDR3 protein: CASSHPLSGPIPTDTQYF. For the CDR3, the DNA is TGTGCCAGCAGCCACCCACTATCCGGGCCTATTCCCACAGATACGCAGTATTTT.

The chain links TRBV7-3 to TRBJ2-3, with D tentatively TRBD1 (6 bases). Germline assignment: CDR1 SGHTA and CDR2 FQGTGA. V shed 6 bases and J shed 2 bases, with 12 bases lying between them. The CDR3 contains 14 residues. The DNA of the CDR3 is TGTGCCAGCAGATTACAGGGCAACACAGATACGCAGTATTTT. Its protein is CASRLQGNTDTQYF. Full variable domain (outside the CDR3, taken from reference TRBV7-3 and TRBJ2-3): GAGVSQTPSNKVTEKGKYVELRCDPISGHTALYWYRQSLGQGPEFLIYFQGTGAADDSGLPNDRFFAVRPEGSVSTLKIQRTERGDSAVYLCASRLQGNTDTQYFGPGTRLTVL.

This clonotype came up many times. The chain is built from TRBV20-1 and TRBJ1-4, with D perhaps matching TRBD1 (5 bases). Germline V gene data show CDR1 as DFQATT and CDR2 as SNEGSKA (reference sequence). The CDR3 is 13 amino acids. Deletions cut 4 bases from V and 2 bases from J, with 8 bases between. The CDR3 loop is CSATRVTNEKLFF. In DNA, the CDR3 is TGCAGTGCTACCAGGGTCACTAATGAAAAACTGTTTTTT.

The chain links TRBV4-2 to TRBJ2-1; 9 positions agree with TRBD2. In germline, CDR1 is LGHNA, CDR2 YNFKEQ. The V and J ends lost 0 bases and 6 bases, in that order; junction bases with no gene match: 6. This CDR3 comprises 16 residues. CDR3 in DNA: TGTGCCAGCAGCCAAGAGCAAGCGGGAGGTGCCAATGAGCAGTTCTTC. It specifies CASSQEQAGGANEQFF.

As for this clonotype: This could be a read error, since a much larger clone is one nucleotide away. The CDR3 here is CATGGAYEQYF. CDR3 coding DNA: TGTGCCACCGGAGGAGCCTACGAGCAGTACTTC. The V gene is TRBV15, the J gene TRBJ2-7; weak D call: TRBD2 (5 bases). The V gene lost 8 bases and the J gene lost 2 bases, with 7 bases spanning the gap. CDR1 is LNHNV, CDR2 YYDKDF, per germline (reference sequence). The CDR3 has 11 amino acids.

The chain links TRBV10-2 to TRBJ1-2, with no clear D. Germline V gene lookup returns CDR1 WSHSY and CDR2 SAAADI. V lost 4 bases and J lost 4, with 13 bases in between. The CDR3 consists of 14 residues. This CDR3 reads CASSASARIYGYTF. As DNA, the CDR3 is TGCGCCAGCAGTGCCTCGGCCAGAATCTATGGCTACACCTTC.

The chain links TRBV11-2 to TRBJ2-7; TRBD2 matches at 8 bases. CDR1 and CDR2 (germline): SGHAT, FQNNGV. CDR3 length: 15 residues. The V gene end was trimmed by 5 bases and the J gene end by 5 bases; junction bases not matched to a gene: 11. CDR3 coding DNA: TGTGCCAGCAGCGTAAGCGGGAGTCTTAACAACGAGCAGTACTTC. The encoded protein is CASSVSGSLNNEQYF. Full variable domain (rest looked up from reference TRBV11-2 and TRBJ2-7): EAGVAQSPRYKIIEKRQSVAFWCNPISGHATLYWYQQILGQGPKLLIQFQNNGVVDDSQLPKDRFSAERLKGVDSTLKIQPAKLEDSAVYLCASSVSGSLNNEQYFGPGTRLTVT.

V is TRBV2 and J is TRBJ1-2; TRBD1 might be the D (6 bases). This CDR3 has 11 amino acids. Germline V gene lookup returns CDR1 SNHLY and CDR2 FYNNEI. With 7 bases removed from V and 4 bases from J, the gap between germline ends came to 7 bases. CDR3 protein: CASKGGYGYTF. In nucleotides, the CDR3 is TGTGCCAGCAAAGGGGGCTATGGCTACACCTTC. The full variable domain, with the rest looked up from reference TRBV2 and TRBJ1-2, is EPEVTQTPSHQVTQMGQEVILRCVPISNHLYFYWYRQILGQKVEFLVSFYNNEISEKSEIFDDQFSVERPDGSNFTLKIRSTKLEDSAMYFCASKGGYGYTFGSGTRLTVV.

This clonotype occurred once. Being one base from a much bigger clone, this may be a read error. The V and J genes are TRBV7-2 and TRBJ2-4; D may be TRBD2 (5 bases). The CDR3 spans 13 residues. Germline CDR1 SGHTA, CDR2 FQGNSA. V was pared by 5 bases and J by 7 bases, with 12 bases between. In DNA, the CDR3 is TGTGCCAGCAGCCCCGAAGCGGAGAACATTCAGTACTTC. Translating it yields CASSPEAENIQYF.

V usage is TRBV6-1 and J usage is TRBJ2-2; TRBD1 is a possible D gene (5 bases). The CDR3 covers 17 residues. Deletions cut 6 bases from V and 5 bases from J, with 22 bases between. Germline-derived CDR1 and CDR2 are MNHNS and SASEGT. CDR3 protein: CASSRQLFTASTGELFF. As DNA, the CDR3 is TGTGCCAGCAGCAGACAGCTATTCACGGCCTCGACCGGGGAGCTGTTTTTT.

This clonotype was counted a few times. The chain carries TRBV20-1 and TRBJ1-1; the D gene is possibly TRBD1 (5 bases). Trimming shortened V by 4 bases and J by 1 base, and 16 bases separated the two germline ends. Germline V gene lookup returns CDR1 DFQATT and CDR2 SNEGSKA (reference sequence). The CDR3 sequence is 15 residues long. Here the CDR3 DNA reads TGCAGTGCTATCAGGGCATATACGGGGAACACTGAAGCTTTCTTT. Protein sequence: CSAIRAYTGNTEAFF.

In this sample, this clonotype turned up once. The V gene is TRBV6-6, the J gene TRBJ2-4; possibly TRBD2 for D (6 bases). V gave up 5 bases and J gave up 2 bases, with 16 bases separating them. The germline V gene encodes CDR1 MNHNY and CDR2 SVGAGI (reference sequence). The CDR3 covers 16 residues. The CDR3 spells CASSSRGVWSKNIQYF. DNA of the CDR3: TGTGCCAGCAGTAGCCGCGGGGTGTGGTCCAAAAACATTCAGTACTTC.

The chain combines TRBV24-1 with TRBJ2-2, with 7 bases aligning to TRBD2. The CDR3 has 17 amino acids. Germline CDR1 is KGHDR and CDR2 is SFDVKD. V shed 4 bases, J shed 6 bases, and the junction held 13 bases outside the gene matches. The DNA for the CDR3 is TGTGCCACCAGTGAACGTCTAGCGGCCTACGGCGCCGGGGAGCTGTTTTTT. The encoded protein is CATSERLAAYGAGELFF.

Of note for this clonotype: At one boundary the junction diverges from the germline segment, which might be a read error. The chain is built from TRBV28 and TRBJ1-2, with a weak D call TRBD1 (6 bases). CDR1 is MDHEN and CDR2 is SYDVKM in the germline V gene. The CDR3 length is 15 residues. The CDR3 here is CASSLESGDSYGYAF. The CDR3 DNA sequence: TGTGCCAGCAGTTTAGAGTCAGGGGATTCCTATGGCTACGCCTTC.

V is TRBV4-3 and J is TRBJ1-6; D ambiguous. The CDR3 runs 16 residues. Trimming cost V 1 base and J 3 bases, with 10 bases left between them. Germline lookup yields CDR1 LGHNA and CDR2 YSLEER. DNA of the CDR3: TGCGCCAGCAGCCAAGGTCGAAAAATCTATAATTCACCCCTCCACTTT. Protein: CASSQGRKIYNSPLHF.

With respect to this clonotype: This clone may be a read error of a much larger clone one base away. The V call is TRBV19, the J call TRBJ2-3; a possible D gene is TRBD2 (5 bases). Germline values: CDR1 LNHDA, CDR2 SQIVND (reference sequence). This CDR3 contains 14 residues. CDR3 nucleotides: TGTGCCAGTAGTACCCGGACTCCCACAGATACGAAGTATTTT. Translated: CASSTRTPTDTKYF. The entire variable domain, with the rest obtained from reference TRBV19 and TRBJ2-3, is as follows: DGGITQSPKYLFRKEGQNVTLSCEQNLNHDAMYWYRQDPGQGLRLIYYSQIVNDFQKGDIAEGYSVSREKKESFPLTVTSAQKNPTAFYLCASSTRTPTDTKYFGPGTRLTVL.

Comment on this clonotype: A much larger clone sits a single nucleotide away, making a read error possible. This chain uses TRBV28 with TRBJ2-2, with 10 bases that match TRBD2. CDR3 length: 16 residues. The germline V gene encodes CDR1 MDHEN and CDR2 SYDVKM. Germline trimming cut 5 bases from V and 6 bases from J; bases unmatched to any gene: 9. As DNA, the CDR3 is TGTGCCAGCAGTCCCTATCTAGCGGGAGAGGCCGGGGAGCTGTTTTTT. Its translation: CASSPYLAGEAGELFF. The whole variable domain, remainder taken from reference TRBV28 and TRBJ2-2, is DVKVTQSSRYLVKRTGEKVFLECVQDMDHENMFWYRQDPGLGLRLIYFSYDVKMKEKGDIPEGYSVSREKKERFSLILESASTNQTSMYLCASSPYLAGEAGELFFGEGSRLTVL.

In this sample, this clonotype turned up many times. The chain employs TRBV27 and TRBJ2-7; 10 bases are shared with TRBD2. This CDR3 comprises 15 residues. Looked up from germline, CDR1 is MNHEY and CDR2 is SMNVEV (reference sequence). With V trimmed by 2 bases and J by 2 bases, 3 bases remained unmatched. The CDR3 region is CASSLSGLAAYEQYF. The CDR3 DNA reads as TGTGCCAGCAGTTTAAGCGGACTAGCGGCCTACGAGCAGTACTTC.

V gene TRBV18 combines with J gene TRBJ1-5; 9 bases map to TRBD1. Germline V gives CDR1 KGHSH, CDR2 LQKENI. V shed 3 bases and J 0 bases; nucleotides not matched to a gene: 0. This CDR3 comprises 15 residues. CDR3 loop: CASSPDRGSNQPQHF. DNA for the CDR3: TGTGCCAGCTCACCGGACAGGGGTAGCAATCAGCCCCAGCATTTT.

Remarks on this clonotype: A single base separates this from a much larger clone, so it may be a read error. The V and J genes are TRBV20-1 and TRBJ1-6; D is uncertain. In germline, CDR1 is DFQATT, CDR2 SNEGSKA (reference sequence). Trimming pared 4 bases from V and 5 bases from J, leaving 24 bases between. The CDR3 has 18 amino acids. CDR3 amino acids: CSANPQYLLMSNNSPLHF. CDR3 DNA sequence: TGCAGTGCTAACCCACAGTACCTTCTAATGTCTAATAATTCACCCCTCCACTTT.

For this clonotype: Possible read error: a much larger clone is one base away. This chain joins TRBV15 and TRBJ1-5; no clear D gene. The CDR3 contains 15 residues. From germline, CDR1 is LNHNV and CDR2 YYDKDF (reference sequence). The CDR3 loop reads CATLISRYSNQSQHF. The CDR3 bases are TGTGCCACGCTAATCTCCAGATATAGCAATCAGTCCCAGCATTTT.

This clonotype was seen only a few times. This rearrangement joins TRBV6-1 to TRBJ2-3, with 10 bases aligning to TRBD2. The CDR3 has 14 residues. Germline loops: CDR1 MNHNS, CDR2 SASEGT. Trimming took 10 bases from V and 0 from J; bases not matched to a gene: 4. This CDR3 reads CAIKREGSTDTQYF. For the CDR3, the DNA is TGTGCCATCAAGCGGGAGGGGAGCACAGATACGCAGTATTTT.

This clonotype has more than one count but fewer than ten. The chain's CDR3 is CASSFHFMAQHF. The DNA for the CDR3 is TGTGCCAGCAGTTTCCACTTTATGGCCCAGCATTTT. The chain has TRBV28 and TRBJ1-5; D is unresolved. V was clipped by 3 bases and J by 11 bases, with 11 bases between them. This CDR3 has 12 amino acids. The V gene's germline CDR1 is MDHEN and CDR2 SYDVKM.

This clonotype occurred once. Just one base apart from a much larger clone, this may be a read error. The chain employs TRBV6-2 or TRBV6-3 and TRBJ1-2; TRBD1 might be the D (6 bases). This CDR3 is built from 16 residues. V shed 2 bases and J shed 8 bases, with 21 bases lying between them. CDR1 and CDR2 (germline): MNHEY, SVGEGT. The CDR3 coding sequence is TGTGCCAGCAGTTACCCGGGACCACAGGGAAAAGGCGGCTACACCTTC. Translated: CASSYPGPQGKGGYTF.

This clonotype was detected many times. The CDR3 reads CSASQAGGGEQYF. CDR3 bases: TGCAGTGCTAGTCAGGCGGGAGGGGGCGAGCAGTACTTC. The chain carries TRBV20-1 and TRBJ2-7, with 9 bases fitting TRBD2. CDR3 length equals 13 residues. CDR1 DFQATT and CDR2 SNEGSKA come from the germline V gene (reference sequence). V lost 3 bases to trimming and J lost 6 bases; unmatched junction nucleotides: 6.

Only a few counts were recorded for this clonotype. The V gene is TRBV4-3, the J gene TRBJ2-7; TRBD1 aligns across 9 bases. The CDR3 contains 15 residues. Germline V gives CDR1 LGHNA, CDR2 YSLEER. The V segment lost 2 bases and the J segment 5 bases; nucleotides outside the gene matches: 7. The CDR3 DNA is TGCGCCAGCAGCCAATTCGGGACAGGGTTCGACGAGCAGTACTTC. It translates to CASSQFGTGFDEQYF.

This clonotype showed up many times. The rearrangement joins TRBV6-2 or TRBV6-3 to TRBJ2-1, with D possibly being TRBD1 or TRBD2 (5 bases each). CDR3 length equals 15 residues. V dropped 5 bases and J dropped 4 bases, with 15 bases sitting between them. The germline V gene has CDR1 MNHEY and CDR2 SVGEGT. This chain's CDR3 is CASSRGRVSYNEQFF. The DNA of the CDR3 is TGTGCCAGCAGTCGGGGCAGGGTCTCTTACAATGAGCAGTTCTTC.

J is TRBJ2-1 and V is TRBV28; no clear D. The germline V gene encodes CDR1 MDHEN and CDR2 SYDVKM. Trimming pared 6 bases from V and 8 bases from J, leaving 14 bases between. The CDR3 contains 13 residues. CDR3 nucleotide sequence: TGTGCCAGCAGCCTCCAGTGGATTTATGAGCAGTTCTTC. It specifies CASSLQWIYEQFF.

This clonotype was counted between two and nine times. The chain recombines TRBV7-2 with TRBJ2-7, with 7 bases aligning to TRBD2. V lost 4 bases, J lost 2 bases, and 14 bases stayed unmatched. Germline lookup yields CDR1 SGHTA and CDR2 FQGNSA. The CDR3 totals 17 residues. CDR3 sequence reads: CASSSPRGEAYPYEQYF. Here the CDR3 DNA reads TGTGCCAGCAGCTCCCCACGGGGGGAAGCTTACCCCTACGAGCAGTACTTC.